The 27 T cell receptor beta chains presented below share a single source sample, sequenced in a study of control samples from healthy donors and cancer patients. Data came from immunoSEQ multiplex PCR; TCRdb stores just in-frame clones and leaves some out. The table lists 80,000 or so clones, roughly 89% of them singletons. The sample was blood. Receptor source: a man between 45 and 60 years old in good health.

To note about this clone: Other DNA sequences in this specimen translate into the identical CDR3. This sequence joins TRBV18 and TRBJ1-5, with D uncertain. Germline loops: CDR1 KGHSH, CDR2 LQKENI. This CDR3 is built from 13 residues. The ends were cut back, 3 bases at V and 5 bases at J, with 8 bases in the middle. DNA of the CDR3: TGTGCCAGCTCACCGGGCGGGGATCAGCCCCAGCATTTT. As protein: CASSPGGDQPQHF.

J is TRBJ1-2 and V is TRBV29-1; no clear D. This CDR3 spans 14 amino acids. V was pared by 4 bases and J by 3 bases, with 15 bases between. Germline V CDR1 and CDR2: SQVTM, ANQGSEA. CDR3 amino acids: CSVALRDTDYGYTF. The CDR3 DNA reads TGCAGCGTTGCTCTTCGAGACACTGACTATGGCTACACCTTC.

The rearrangement joins TRBV5-1 to TRBJ1-1; D gene uncertain. Germline-derived CDR1 and CDR2 are SGHRS and YFSETQ. The V end lost 2 bases, the J end lost 8 bases, and 7 bases lay between the germline ends. The CDR3 loop spans 11 amino acids. The CDR3 nucleotides read TGCGCCAGCAGCTTAGGCAGGGAAGCTTTCTTT. Translation: CASSLGREAFF.

This chain uses TRBV14 with TRBJ2-7, with D possibly being TRBD2 (5 bases). Trimming removed 0 bases from V and 7 bases from J, with 16 bases in between. Germline CDR1 SGHDN, CDR2 FVKESK. CDR3 length: 15 amino acids. The CDR3 region is CASSQDDLRGREQYF. DNA for the CDR3: TGTGCCAGCAGCCAAGATGACCTACGCGGGCGGGAGCAGTACTTC.

The rearrangement joins TRBV9 to TRBJ1-2, with D tentatively TRBD1 (6 bases). Per the germline V gene, CDR1 is SGDLS and CDR2 is YYNGEE. V was trimmed by 0 bases and J by 8 bases, leaving 11 bases between them. The CDR3 runs 13 residues. CDR3: CASSVATGSGYTF. CDR3 nucleotides: TGTGCCAGCAGCGTAGCTACAGGGTCGGGCTACACCTTC.

The chain links TRBV12-3 or TRBV12-4 to TRBJ2-7; D is uncertain. Trimming left V 3 bases short and J 4 bases short, with 7 bases between. The length of the CDR3 is 12 residues. This CDR3 reads CASSLHSYEQYF. DNA of the CDR3: TGTGCCAGCAGTTTGCACAGTTACGAGCAGTACTTC.

This sequence joins TRBV6-6 and TRBJ2-6; the D is unclear. V was clipped by 5 bases and J by 0 bases, with 11 bases between them. In germline, CDR1 is MNHNY, CDR2 SVGAGI (reference sequence). The CDR3 loop spans 16 amino acids. The CDR3 loop is CASSRLTLSGANVLTF. As DNA, the CDR3 is TGTGCCAGCAGTCGATTGACCCTCTCTGGGGCCAACGTCCTGACTTTC.

The CDR3 sequence is CASSFSTELNTEAFF. CDR3 in DNA: TGTGCCAGCTCATTCTCGACCGAATTGAACACTGAAGCTTTCTTT. This chain joins TRBV18 and TRBJ1-1; no definite D call. Deletions cut 5 bases from V and 0 bases from J, with 13 bases between. The CDR3 contains 15 residues. Germline V lookup: CDR1 KGHSH, CDR2 LQKENI.

The chain combines TRBV19 with TRBJ1-5; D remains unclear. The CDR3 is 13 residues long. Germline V gives CDR1 LNHDA, CDR2 SQIVND (reference sequence). Trimming pared 6 bases from V and 1 base from J, leaving 7 bases between. CDR3 nucleotide sequence: TGTGCCAGTAGCTGGTCCAGCAATCAGCCCCAGCATTTT. It translates to CASSWSSNQPQHF. Complete variable domain (other parts from reference TRBV19 and TRBJ1-5): DGGITQSPKYLFRKEGQNVTLSCEQNLNHDAMYWYRQDPGQGLRLIYYSQIVNDFQKGDIAEGYSVSREKKESFPLTVTSAQKNPTAFYLCASSWSSNQPQHFGDGTRLSIL.

V and J are TRBV10-3 and TRBJ2-1, with D perhaps TRBD1 (5 bases). The germline V gene encodes CDR1 ENHRY and CDR2 SYGVKD. V shed 11 bases and J shed 5 bases, with 13 bases lying between them. The CDR3 consists of 12 residues. The DNA for the CDR3 is TGTGCCTCGGCCACGGACAACAATGAGCAGTTCTTC. Protein product: CASATDNNEQFF.

The CDR3 here is CASKYGNQPQHF. CDR3 nucleotides: TGTGCCAGCAAGTATGGCAATCAGCCCCAGCATTTT. This sequence joins TRBV2 and TRBJ1-5; D is unclear. V lost 7 bases and J 2 bases, leaving 6 bases between the germline ends. The germline gives CDR1 SNHLY, CDR2 FYNNEI. The CDR3 has 12 amino acids.

V and J are TRBV21-1 and TRBJ1-4; the tabulated D call, TRBD1, remains unverified against the DNA. TRBV21-1 is reported as a pseudogene. The CDR3 length is 21 residues. The CDR3 loop is CASSSQLADRGLTATNEKLFF. CDR3 DNA sequence: TGTGCCAGCAGCTCCCAGCTCGCGGACAGGGGACTGACTGCAACTAATGAAAAACTGTTTTTT.

The chain links TRBV11-3 to TRBJ1-4; D perhaps matches TRBD1 (5 bases). CDR1 is SGHNT, CDR2 YENEEA, per germline. The CDR3 consists of 13 residues. V gave up 3 bases and J gave up 7 bases, with 9 bases separating them. DNA of the CDR3: TGTGCCAGCAGCTTTCAGGGTGGTGAAAAACTGTTTTTT. Translated: CASSFQGGEKLFF.

The V gene is TRBV18, the J gene TRBJ1-1, with 7 bases identical to TRBD1. After removal of 2 bases from V and 5 bases from J, the junction contained 17 bases not matched to a gene. Germline V gene data show CDR1 as KGHSH and CDR2 as LQKENI. This CDR3 is 18 amino acids long. The DNA of the CDR3 is TGTGCCAGCTCACCAGGAAGCACAGGGGCCAAGAGGGGAACTGAAGCTTTCTTT. Its translation is CASSPGSTGAKRGTEAFF.

The chain couples TRBV30 to TRBJ2-7, with no clear D. Germline lookup yields CDR1 GTSNPN and CDR2 SVGIG (reference sequence). Trimming took 2 bases from V and 5 from J, leaving 13 bases between them. CDR3 size: 13 residues. The CDR3 bases are TGTGCCTGGAGTAGTCAAAGGTGGCACGAGCAGTACTTC. Its protein is CAWSSQRWHEQYF.

The chain employs TRBV7-8 and TRBJ2-1; 16 bases agree with TRBD2. Germline loops: CDR1 SGHVS, CDR2 FQNEAQ. V trimming: 5 bases; J trimming: 7 bases; junction bases outside the gene matches: 11. The CDR3 is made up of 18 amino acids. The CDR3 DNA sequence: TGTGCCAGCAGCCCTCTTCCGGGACTAGCGGGGGGGAGAAATGAGCAGTTCTTC. This gives the protein CASSPLPGLAGGRNEQFF. Drawing the rest from reference TRBV7-8 and TRBJ2-1, the complete variable domain is GAGVSQSPRYKVAKRGQDVALRCDPISGHVSLFWYQQALGQGPEFLTYFQNEAQLDKSGLPSDRFFAERPEGSVSTLKIQRTQQEDSAVYLCASSPLPGLAGGRNEQFFGPGTRLTVL.

V and J are TRBV21-1 and TRBJ2-5; TRBD1, the table's D call, was not compared with the DNA. TRBV21-1 is an annotated pseudogene. The CDR3 totals 15 residues. DNA of the CDR3: TGTGCCAGCAGCACACGACAGGGTCTGCGAGAGACCCAGTACTTC. Residues: CASSTRQGLRETQYF.

The chain is built from TRBV11-2 and TRBJ2-7; weak D call: TRBD2 (5 bases). The CDR3 consists of 15 residues. Germline V gene data show CDR1 as SGHAT and CDR2 as FQNNGV. The V end was cut by 1 base, the J end by 7 bases, with 17 bases between. CDR3 protein: CASSLVEGQTWEQYF. CDR3 bases: TGTGCCAGCAGCTTAGTTGAGGGTCAAACGTGGGAGCAGTACTTC.

V is TRBV28 and J is TRBJ1-5; D perhaps matches TRBD1 (5 bases). The CDR3 is 14 amino acids. The ends were cut back, 7 bases at V and 0 bases at J, with 10 bases in the middle. Germline CDR1 reads MDHEN; CDR2 reads SYDVKM. This CDR3 reads CASTVRDSNQPQHF. CDR3 DNA sequence: TGTGCCAGCACTGTCAGGGATAGCAATCAGCCCCAGCATTTT.

The chain links TRBV6-5 to TRBJ1-1, with a possible D match to TRBD1 (6 bases). The germline V gene has CDR1 MNHEY and CDR2 SVGAGI. V was clipped by 6 bases and J by 1 base, with 9 bases between them. There are 13 residues in the CDR3. CDR3 coding DNA: TGTGCCAGCAGCAGGGGCTGGAACACTGAAGCTTTCTTT. Its translation is CASSRGWNTEAFF.

This rearrangement joins TRBV29-1 to TRBJ1-2, with D hard to call. This CDR3 is built from 12 residues. V lost 7 bases and J lost 2, with 11 bases in between. Germline CDR1 SQVTM, CDR2 ANQGSEA. CDR3 nucleotide sequence: TGCAGCGGCGCGGATCCAAACTATGGCTACACCTTC. This codes for CSGADPNYGYTF.

The rearrangement uses TRBV30 and TRBJ1-1, with 8 bases aligning to TRBD1. Germline V gene data show CDR1 as GTSNPN and CDR2 as SVGIG (reference sequence). With V trimmed by 3 bases and J by 5 bases, 14 bases remained unmatched. The CDR3 loop spans 16 amino acids. In DNA form, the CDR3 reads TGTGCCTGGAGCGTTAGGACAGGGCACATGACGACTGAAGCTTTCTTT. Translated, it gives CAWSVRTGHMTTEAFF.

V and J are TRBV27 and TRBJ1-1; D uncertain. Trimming took 2 bases from V and 2 from J, leaving 18 bases between them. This CDR3 has 17 residues. Germline V gene lookup returns CDR1 MNHEY and CDR2 SMNVEV (reference sequence). The chain's CDR3 is CASSLPRGPGINTEAFF. The CDR3 DNA reads as TGTGCCAGCAGTTTACCCCGAGGACCGGGAATTAACACTGAAGCTTTCTTT.

This chain connects TRBV7-9 to TRBJ2-5, with D unclear. The V gene's germline CDR1 is SEHNR and CDR2 FQNEAQ (reference sequence). V was trimmed by 5 bases and J by 0 bases, leaving 13 bases between them. The CDR3 consists of 15 residues. The DNA of the CDR3 is TGTGCCAGCAGCACAGCCTATCAGTACCAAGAGACCCAGTACTTC. It translates to CASSTAYQYQETQYF.

The V call is TRBV27, the J call TRBJ1-6; D is ambiguous. The ends were cut back, 4 bases at V and 6 bases at J, with 7 bases in the middle. Per germline, CDR1 MNHEY and CDR2 SMNVEV (reference sequence). The CDR3 covers 13 residues. Here the CDR3 DNA reads TGTGCCAGCAGTTACGGTATTAATTCACCCCTCCACTTT. This translates into CASSYGINSPLHF.

The rearrangement uses TRBV19 and TRBJ1-5; D not certain. V lost 0 bases and J lost 2, with 8 bases in between. The CDR3 is made up of 15 amino acids. Germline V CDR1 and CDR2: LNHDA, SQIVND (reference sequence). The CDR3 nucleotides are TGTGCCAGTAGTATAGATCGGGCAGGCAATCAGCCCCAGCATTTT. Encoded protein: CASSIDRAGNQPQHF.

Notes on this clone: The same CDR3 is also encoded by other DNA sequences in this sample. The J gene is TRBJ2-7, the V gene TRBV6-5; no clear D. The CDR3 length is 11 residues. CDR1 MNHEY and CDR2 SVGAGI come from the germline V gene. V was cut by 6 bases and J by 4 bases, with 7 bases left in between. Here the CDR3 DNA reads TGTGCCAGCAGCCTTATATACGAGCAGTACTTC. Its translation is CASSLIYEQYF.